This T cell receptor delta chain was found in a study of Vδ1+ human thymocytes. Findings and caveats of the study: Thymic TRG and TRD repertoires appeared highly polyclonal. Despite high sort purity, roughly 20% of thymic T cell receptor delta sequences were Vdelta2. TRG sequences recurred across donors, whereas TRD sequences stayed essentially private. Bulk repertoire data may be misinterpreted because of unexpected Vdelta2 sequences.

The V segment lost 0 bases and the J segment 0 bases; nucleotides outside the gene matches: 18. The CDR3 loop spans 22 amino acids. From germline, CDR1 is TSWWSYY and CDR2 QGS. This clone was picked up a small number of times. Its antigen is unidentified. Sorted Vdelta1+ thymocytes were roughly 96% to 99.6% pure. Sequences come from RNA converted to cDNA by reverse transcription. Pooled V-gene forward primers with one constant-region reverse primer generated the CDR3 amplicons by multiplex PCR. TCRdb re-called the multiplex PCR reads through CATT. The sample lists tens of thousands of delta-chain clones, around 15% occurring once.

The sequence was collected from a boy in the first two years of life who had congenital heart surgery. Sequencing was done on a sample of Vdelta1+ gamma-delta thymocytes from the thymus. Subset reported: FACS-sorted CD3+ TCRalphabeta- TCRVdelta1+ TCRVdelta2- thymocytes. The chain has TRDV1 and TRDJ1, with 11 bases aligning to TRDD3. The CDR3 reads CALGELFLLGDTEGLDTDKLIF. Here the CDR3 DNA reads TGTGCTCTTGGGGAACTCTTCTTGCTGGGGGATACCGAGGGATTGGACACCGATAAACTCATCTTT.